Sequencing of this T cell receptor beta chain was carried out in a study of glioma-infiltrating T cells after dendritic cell vaccination. About the research overall: Samples are from glioblastoma patients in Phase I and II dendritic cell vaccine trials. At biweekly intervals, patients got three intradermal dendritic cell vaccine injections.

Only a few counts were recorded for this clone. No antigen is known for it. The CDR3 loop spans 16 amino acids. The germline V gene encodes CDR1 MNHNS and CDR2 SASEGT. After removal of 2 bases from V and 6 bases from J, the junction contained 9 bases not matched to a gene. Notes on the study in general: Complete blood and tumor specimen sets were limited to few patients.

Assay: immunoSEQ multiplex PCR; the TCRdb copy retains only in-frame clones and omits some. The sample has 65,000 to 90,000 clones; roughly 82% are singletons. This specimen was blood, taken before dendritic cell vaccination. The clonotype was recovered from a human donor with glioblastoma. The V and J genes are TRBV6-1 and TRBJ2-3; 9 bases are a match to TRBD2. CDR3: CASSEKAGGFGDTQYF. The CDR3 DNA sequence: TGTGCCAGCAGTGAAAAAGCGGGGGGTTTTGGGGATACGCAGTATTTT.